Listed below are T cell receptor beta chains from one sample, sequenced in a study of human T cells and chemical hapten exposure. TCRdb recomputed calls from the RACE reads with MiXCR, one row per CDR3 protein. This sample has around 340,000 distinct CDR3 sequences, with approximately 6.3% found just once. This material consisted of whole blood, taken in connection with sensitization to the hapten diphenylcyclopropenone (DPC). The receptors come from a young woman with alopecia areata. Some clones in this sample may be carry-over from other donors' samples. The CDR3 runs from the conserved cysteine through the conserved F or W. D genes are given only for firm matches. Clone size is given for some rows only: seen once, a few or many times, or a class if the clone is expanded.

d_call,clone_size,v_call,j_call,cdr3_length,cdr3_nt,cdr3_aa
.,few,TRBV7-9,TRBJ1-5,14,TGTGCCAGCAGCTTACAAGGGCCTCGGCAGCCCCAGCATTTT,CASSLQGPRQPQHF
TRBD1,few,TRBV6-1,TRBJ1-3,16,TGTGCCAGCAGCATTCATACCGGGACAGTTGGAAACACCATATATTTT,CASSIHTGTVGNTIYF
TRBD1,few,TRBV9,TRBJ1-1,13,TGTGCCAGCAGCGTAGAAGGGAGACAGGGAGCTTTCTTT,CASSVEGRQGAFF
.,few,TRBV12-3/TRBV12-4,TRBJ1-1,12,TGTGCCAGCACCATTCCGAGGGCAGAAGCTTTCTTT,CASTIPRAEAFF
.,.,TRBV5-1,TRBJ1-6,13,TGCGCCAGCAGCTTGGGCTTAGGTTCACCCCTCCACTTT,CASSLGLGSPLHF
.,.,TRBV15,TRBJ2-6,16,TGTGCCACCAGCAGCGCCACCGACTCTGGGGCCAACGTCCTGACTTTC,CATSSATDSGANVLTF
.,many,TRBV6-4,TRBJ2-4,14,TGTGCCAGCATTCTGGACAGAGCCAAAAACATTCAGTACTTC,CASILDRAKNIQYF
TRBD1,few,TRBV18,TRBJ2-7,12,TGTGCCAGCAAAGACAGGGTAGGCGAGCAGTACTTC,CASKDRVGEQYF
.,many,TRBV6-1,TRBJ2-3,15,TGTGCCAGCAGCATACAGGGTTCGGGCACAGATACGCAGTATTTT,CASSIQGSGTDTQYF
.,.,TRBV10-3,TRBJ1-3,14,TGTGCCATCTTGGATTCGAGCTCTGGAAACACCATATATTTT,CAILDSSSGNTIYF
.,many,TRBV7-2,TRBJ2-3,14,TGTGCCAGCAGCTTAGGGACAGTCACAGATACGCAGTATTTT,CASSLGTVTDTQYF
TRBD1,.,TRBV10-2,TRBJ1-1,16,TGCGCCAGCAGAATTCAGGACAGGGGGATCGGCACTGAAGCTTTCTTT,CASRIQDRGIGTEAFF
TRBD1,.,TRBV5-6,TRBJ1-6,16,TGTGCCAGCAGCTCCGGGACAGGGCGCTCCGGATCACCCCTCCACTTT,CASSSGTGRSGSPLHF
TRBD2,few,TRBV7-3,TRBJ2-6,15,TGTGCCAGCAGCCGGGAGGGATCCGGGGCCAACGTCCTGACTTTC,CASSREGSGANVLTF
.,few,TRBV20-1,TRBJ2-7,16,TGCAGTGCTAGTCCCGCAGCCGGCTTGGTGTCCTACGAGCAGTACTTC,CSASPAAGLVSYEQYF
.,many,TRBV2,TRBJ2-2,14,TGTGCCAGCAGTCTAGAGTGGGTCGGCGGGGAGCTGTTTTTT,CASSLEWVGGELFF
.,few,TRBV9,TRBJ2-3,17,TGTGCCAGCAGCGTAGCTTGGAGGGGCCCTAGCACAGATACGCAGTATTTT,CASSVAWRGPSTDTQYF
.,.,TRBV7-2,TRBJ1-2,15,TGTGCCAGCAGCTCCGGGACCCAGCGTTTCTATGGCTACACCTTC,CASSSGTQRFYGYTF
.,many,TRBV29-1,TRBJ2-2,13,TGCAGCGTTGAAGTCCCTAACACCGGGGAGCTGTTTTTT,CSVEVPNTGELFF
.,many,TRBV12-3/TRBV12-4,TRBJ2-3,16,TGTGCCAGCAGTCCCGGGGGGTCGGGGGGCCAAGATACGCAGTATTTT,CASSPGGSGGQDTQYF
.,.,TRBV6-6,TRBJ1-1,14,TGTGCCAGCAGTCAGCTCGTAGTGAACACTGAAGCTTTCTTT,CASSQLVVNTEAFF
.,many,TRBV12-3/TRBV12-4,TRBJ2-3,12,TGTGCCAGCAGCGTCAACACAGATACGCAGTATTTT,CASSVNTDTQYF
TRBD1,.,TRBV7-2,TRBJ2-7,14,TGTGCCAGCAGCGCCGACAGGGGGCGGGGGGAGCAGTACTTC,CASSADRGRGEQYF
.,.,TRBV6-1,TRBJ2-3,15,TGTGCCAGCAGTGAATCCGCTGCAAAGAAAGATACGCAGTATTTT,CASSESAAKKDTQYF
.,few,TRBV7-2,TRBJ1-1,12,TGTGCCAGCAGCTTCACAGGACTCGAAGCTTTCTTT,CASSFTGLEAFF